This T cell receptor (beta chain) was sequenced during a study of blood T cell repertoires in COVID-19. Whole-study context: Researchers got acute and convalescent COVID-19 samples from the United States, Italy and Spain. In each case, the material was cDNA or gDNA derived from T cells, B-cell-depleted T cells, or PBMCs.

The length of the CDR3 is 15 residues. Deletions cut 3 bases from V and 3 bases from J, with 16 bases between. CDR1 is SGHDT, CDR2 YYEEEE, per germline. Per the original data handling: Using reference gene primer amplification, nucleated cell counts were estimated. Here immunoSEQ multiplex PCR was the method, and the copy in TCRdb shows in-frame clones only, minus some. The V and J calls and clone size come from that table; D and trimming were worked out from the DNA. The sample lists tens of thousands of clones; 70% to 80% were seen once. This rearrangement joins TRBV5-6 to TRBJ2-7, with TRBD1 as a possible D gene (5 bases). The sequence was collected from a human donor in a cohort sampled during active COVID-19. Material for sequencing was peripheral blood. The CDR3 DNA reads as TGTGCCAGCAGCTCTACGAGCGACAGTTTCTACGAGCAGTACGTC. Protein: CASSSTSDSFYEQYV.